A selection of T cell receptor beta chains follows, all from one sample in a study of control samples from healthy donors and cancer patients. The repertoire was sequenced with immunoSEQ multiplex PCR; TCRdb's copy has only in-frame clones and lacks some. The table lists about 130,000 clones, around nine tenths of them singletons. Sequencing was done on a sample of blood. The receptors were sampled from a man between 18 and 29 years old in good health. Each CDR3 is given with its conserved first and last residue. The D gene is left open where the match is weak. Expanded clones get a size class; other rows say once, few or many, or leave the size out.

D gene,V gene,clone size,J gene,CDR3 DNA,CDR3 protein
TRBD2,TRBV5-1,NA,TRBJ2-1,TGCGCCAGCAGCGCGTCACTAGCGGAGGAGCAGTTCTTC,CASSASLAEEQFF
NA,TRBV25-1,NA,TRBJ1-5,TGTGCCAGCAGTGAAGCCGGGAGCAATCAGCCCCAGCATTTT,CASSEAGSNQPQHF
NA,TRBV4-3,NA,TRBJ2-1,TGCGCCAGCAGCCAGTCCACCGCAGATTACAATGAGCAGTTCTTC,CASSQSTADYNEQFF
NA,TRBV28,NA,TRBJ2-2,TGTGCCAGCAGACCGGACGGCAAGAACACCGGGGAGCTGTTTTTT,CASRPDGKNTGELFF
NA,TRBV2,NA,TRBJ2-1,TGTGCCAGCAGTGCCGGTAAAGGGGCCTACAATGAGCAGTTCTTC,CASSAGKGAYNEQFF
NA,TRBV5-1,NA,TRBJ2-3,TGCGCCAGCAGCTGGACAGAATCTAGCACAGATACGCAGTATTTT,CASSWTESSTDTQYF
NA,TRBV27,NA,TRBJ1-4,TGTGCCAGCAGTTTAACGGGGGCAACTAATGAAAAACTGTTTTTT,CASSLTGATNEKLFF
NA,TRBV7-7,NA,TRBJ2-5,TGTGCTAGCAGCTTAGGTTATAGAGAGACCCAGTACTTC,CASSLGYRETQYF
TRBD2,TRBV24-1,NA,TRBJ2-5,TGTGCCACCAGTGGTAGCGGGAGGGCCCTCACAGAGACCCAGTACTTC,CATSGSGRALTETQYF
TRBD1,TRBV4-3,NA,TRBJ2-1,TGCGCCAGCAGCCCAAACACGGGACAGGGGATCTTTGGGCAGTTCTTC,CASSPNTGQGIFGQFF
NA,TRBV7-9,once,TRBJ1-1,TGTGCCAGCAGCTTAGAGGCACGACTTAGGGGGAACACTGAAGCTTTCTTT,CASSLEARLRGNTEAFF
NA,TRBV4-3,NA,TRBJ2-1,TGCGCCAGCAGCCAAGATTTGATTCCCCCCGGTGAGCAGTTCTTC,CASSQDLIPPGEQFF
NA,TRBV12-5,NA,TRBJ1-6,TGTGCTAGTGGTTTGTCGCCGGGTCCCCCCAATAATTCACCCCTCCACTTT,CASGLSPGPPNNSPLHF
NA,TRBV27,NA,TRBJ2-2,TGTGCCAGCAGTCCATACCGCAGGGAGGAAACCGGGGAGCTGTTTTTT,CASSPYRREETGELFF
NA,TRBV2,NA,TRBJ2-7,TGTGCCAGCAAGGGGGGAAGTACCTACGAGCAGTACTTC,CASKGGSTYEQYF
NA,TRBV9,NA,TRBJ1-3,TGTGCCAGCAGCGTAGGGGGGACTAGTGGAAACACCATATATTTT,CASSVGGTSGNTIYF
NA,TRBV25-1,NA,TRBJ2-5,TGTGCCAGCAGTGAATATCCTCCGAGACACACCTCGGGAGAGACCCAGTACTTC,CASSEYPPRHTSGETQYF
NA,TRBV27,once,TRBJ1-3,TGTGCCAGCAGTCTAAACTCGAGGACTGGAAACTCTGGAAACACCATATATTTT,CASSLNSRTGNSGNTIYF
NA,TRBV7-3,NA,TRBJ1-2,TGTGCCAGCAGCCTGAGGCAGGGTGGTGGCTACACCTTC,CASSLRQGGGYTF
TRBD2,TRBV3-1/TRBV3-2,NA,TRBJ2-2,TGTGCCAGCAGCCAAGATGGCCATGGCGGGGGGGCCTACGGGGAGCTGTTTTTT,CASSQDGHGGGAYGELFF
NA,TRBV7-9,NA,TRBJ1-1,TGTGCCAGCAGCTTAGCGTCGGGCTACACTGAAGCTTTCTTT,CASSLASGYTEAFF
TRBD1,TRBV19,few,TRBJ1-2,TGTGCCAGTAGTATTATGGACAGGGCCCTCTATGGCTACACCTTC,CASSIMDRALYGYTF
TRBD1,TRBV11-2,NA,TRBJ1-4,TGTGCCAGCAGCCAGGGACAGGGTAATGAAAAACTGTTTTTT,CASSQGQGNEKLFF
NA,TRBV18,NA,TRBJ2-3,TGTGCCAGCTCACCCGGCACAGATACGCAGTATTTT,CASSPGTDTQYF
TRBD1,TRBV5-4,NA,TRBJ2-5,TGTGCCAGCAGCTTACCGGGGGACAGGGTGGAAAGGGAGACCCAGTACTTC,CASSLPGDRVERETQYF
NA,TRBV2,NA,TRBJ2-5,TGTGCCAGCAGCCTTCAGGGAGATGGGACCCAGTACTTC,CASSLQGDGTQYF
NA,TRBV14,NA,TRBJ1-1,TGTGCCAGCAGCCAAGGCGGCAGCAGGGACCGGAACACTGAAGCTTTCTTT,CASSQGGSRDRNTEAFF
NA,TRBV19,NA,TRBJ2-1,TGTGCCAGTAGTATTGGTGGGGGGACCCATGAGCAGTTCTTC,CASSIGGGTHEQFF
TRBD1,TRBV25-1,once,TRBJ2-3,TGTGCCAGCAGCGAGAGTCCGGGACAGGGAACAGATACGCAGTATTTT,CASSESPGQGTDTQYF
NA,TRBV12-3/TRBV12-4,NA,TRBJ2-7,TGTGCCAGCAGTTTACTACACTACTACGAGCAGTACTTC,CASSLLHYYEQYF
NA,TRBV15,NA,TRBJ1-4,TGTGCCACCAGCAGAGAGAGGGCCAGAACTAATGAAAAACTGTTTTTT,CATSRERARTNEKLFF
NA,TRBV7-2,NA,TRBJ2-2,TGTGCCAGCAGCCGTGACAGGACGAACACCGGGGAGCTGTTTTTT,CASSRDRTNTGELFF
TRBD1,TRBV12-5,NA,TRBJ1-1,TGTGCTAGTGGTTTGGCTACCGGGACAGGGGAGAGTGGGACTGAAGCTTTCTTT,CASGLATGTGESGTEAFF
TRBD2,TRBV7-9,NA,TRBJ2-3,TGTGCCAGCAGCTTTTCGGGGGGGGATACGCAGTATTTT,CASSFSGGDTQYF
NA,TRBV30,NA,TRBJ2-2,TGTGCCTGGAGAGCCAGTCACACCGGGGAGCTGTTTTTT,CAWRASHTGELFF
TRBD1,TRBV15,NA,TRBJ2-1,TGTGCCACCAGCAGAGATTACAGGGGGCCTGAGCAGTTCTTC,CATSRDYRGPEQFF
TRBD1,TRBV27,NA,TRBJ1-1,TGTGCCAGCAGTTTATCCGGACAGGCCACTGAAGCTTTCTTT,CASSLSGQATEAFF
TRBD2,TRBV6-4,once,TRBJ2-3,TGTGCCAGCAGCCGGACTAGCGGGAGCTTTGATACGCAGTATTTT,CASSRTSGSFDTQYF
TRBD2,TRBV5-1,NA,TRBJ2-3,TGCGCCAGCAGCTTGCGACTAGCGATGGATACGCAGTATTTT,CASSLRLAMDTQYF
NA,TRBV28,NA,TRBJ1-2,TGTGCCAGCAGTTTAAAGGGGGTTGCTAACTATGGCTACACCTTC,CASSLKGVANYGYTF